This T cell receptor (beta chain) is drawn from a study of cytomegalovirus exposure and HLA in healthy donors. Across the study: Most genotyped donors, 81% of 350 to 500, had Caucasian-associated genetic ancestry.

Nominally healthy donors were sampled, though unrecorded immune exposures were likely. In the PCR, 60 Vbeta and 13 Jbeta primers were used. The data were produced by immunoSEQ multiplex PCR, yet TCRdb's version contains in-frame clones alone and is incomplete. The sample has some 40,000 clones, about 60% seen once. In germline, CDR1 is MNHNY, CDR2 SVGAGI (reference sequence). The V gene end was trimmed by 5 bases and the J gene end by 3 bases; junction bases not matched to a gene: 11. The CDR3 has 16 residues. Regarding the study as a whole: The only immune exposure information that was available was CMV serostatus.

As to this clone: The antigen is unknown.

Sequenced material: PBMCs. The clonotype originates from a man aged 60 to 75 in good health and CMV-seropositive. This rearrangement joins TRBV6-6 to TRBJ2-7; 9 bases are shared with TRBD1. This CDR3 is CASSPSTGTGNYEQYF. The CDR3 DNA is TGTGCCAGCAGTCCTTCTACCGGGACAGGGAACTACGAGCAGTACTTC.